This TCR beta chain was recorded in a study of blood T cells in healthy people across ages. The authors ran a second PCR of roughly 6 to 11 cycles using a sample-barcoded 5' primer and a J-beta primer mix. TCRdb reanalysed the 5' RACE reads using MiXCR and keeps one entry per CDR3 protein. The sample includes 600,000 or so distinct CDR3 sequences, less than 35% of them seen just once. The CDR3 has 15 amino acids. Germline assignment: CDR1 DFQATT and CDR2 SNEGSKA (reference sequence). This chain joins TRBV20-1 and TRBJ2-7, with 13 bases lining up with TRBD2. The DNA matches TRBJ2-5 better at its end, which makes the J call doubtful. Sequenced material: blood. This receptor was obtained from a woman of 80 years or more in good health. The CDR3 DNA reads as TGCAGTGCTGGAGTTACTAGCGGGGGGGGGGAGACCCAGTACTTC. Protein sequence: CSAGVTSGGGETQYF.